Listed below are T cell receptor beta chains from one sample, sequenced in a study of T cells in Graves' hyperthyroidism and ophthalmopathy. From the multiplex PCR reads, TCRdb called clonotypes with MiXCR, one entry per CDR3 protein. The repertoire includes hundreds of thousands of distinct CDR3 sequences, 14% to 15% of them detected once, and 4.3% sits in the top ten. Sequences were obtained from blood. All receptors derive from a woman in her thirties or forties with Graves' ophthalmopathy. Each CDR3 is given with its conserved first and last residue. A D gene is named only where the DNA matches it firmly. For some rows the clone size is stated as once, few or many, or as a class when expanded; others skip it.

CDR3 DNA: TGTGCCAGCGGAGACAGGGGGGTCTCCTACGAGCAGTACTTC
CDR3 protein: CASGDRGVSYEQYF
clone size: many
J gene: TRBJ2-7
D gene: TRBD1
V gene: TRBV27

CDR3 DNA: TGTGCCAGTAGTACAACCTGGAAATCGGGGAACACTGAAGCTTTCTTT
CDR3 protein: CASSTTWKSGNTEAFF
clone size: -
J gene: TRBJ1-1
D gene: -
V gene: TRBV19

CDR3 DNA: TGCAGCGTTGAAGGTGGTGGGATCTATGGCTACACCTTC
CDR3 protein: CSVEGGGIYGYTF
clone size: many
J gene: TRBJ1-2
D gene: -
V gene: TRBV29-1

CDR3 DNA: TGTGCCAGCAGCTTACGGGGACTAGCGGGAGCCGAGCTGTTTTTT
CDR3 protein: CASSLRGLAGAELFF
clone size: many
J gene: TRBJ2-2
D gene: TRBD2
V gene: TRBV7-6

CDR3 DNA: TGCGCCAGCAGCCAAGGACTCGGTGGCACCGGGGAGCTGTTTTTT
CDR3 protein: CASSQGLGGTGELFF
clone size: few
J gene: TRBJ2-2
D gene: -
V gene: TRBV4-3

CDR3 DNA: TGTGCCAGCAGTCCCATAAGCGGGAGGGCAGACGAGCAGTACTTC
CDR3 protein: CASSPISGRADEQYF
clone size: many
J gene: TRBJ2-7
D gene: TRBD2
V gene: TRBV27

CDR3 DNA: TGCGCCAGCAGCCAACTCGACAGGGGACCGTACACTGAAGCTTTCTTT
CDR3 protein: CASSQLDRGPYTEAFF
clone size: -
J gene: TRBJ1-1
D gene: TRBD1
V gene: TRBV4-1

CDR3 DNA: TGTGCCAGCAGCTTATTCGGCGGCAATGAGCAGTTCTTC
CDR3 protein: CASSLFGGNEQFF
clone size: many
J gene: TRBJ2-1
D gene: -
V gene: TRBV7-2

CDR3 DNA: TGCAGCGTTGAAGATCCCCAGGGACCCTATGGCTACACCTTC
CDR3 protein: CSVEDPQGPYGYTF
clone size: many
J gene: TRBJ1-2
D gene: -
V gene: TRBV29-1

CDR3 DNA: TGTGCCAGCAGACTACAGGGGGCAGTAGGCTACACCTTC
CDR3 protein: CASRLQGAVGYTF
clone size: many
J gene: TRBJ1-2
D gene: TRBD1
V gene: TRBV12-3/TRBV12-4

CDR3 DNA: TGTGCCAGCAGTTCCCGCGCGGGCGGGTGGGGAAACATTCAGTACTTC
CDR3 protein: CASSSRAGGWGNIQYF
clone size: few
J gene: TRBJ2-4
D gene: -
V gene: TRBV27

CDR3 DNA: TGTGCCAGCAGCTTAAGCGGGACAGGGGTTTACGAGCAGTACTTC
CDR3 protein: CASSLSGTGVYEQYF
clone size: many
J gene: TRBJ2-7
D gene: TRBD1
V gene: TRBV7-3

CDR3 DNA: TGTGCCAGCAGTCCGTCGGGGACAGCTTCCTACGAGCAGTACTTC
CDR3 protein: CASSPSGTASYEQYF
clone size: many
J gene: TRBJ2-7
D gene: TRBD1
V gene: TRBV28

CDR3 DNA: TGTGCCAGCACCCTCGGGGGAGGATTGTCCTACGAGCAGTACTTC
CDR3 protein: CASTLGGGLSYEQYF
clone size: many
J gene: TRBJ2-7
D gene: -
V gene: TRBV28

CDR3 DNA: TGCGCCAGCAGCATGTCCCGTTTAGATGGCTACACCTTC
CDR3 protein: CASSMSRLDGYTF
clone size: few
J gene: TRBJ1-2
D gene: -
V gene: TRBV5-1

CDR3 DNA: TGTGCCAGCAACAAGGACAGGGTAGACAATCAGCCCCAGCATTTT
CDR3 protein: CASNKDRVDNQPQHF
clone size: -
J gene: TRBJ1-5
D gene: TRBD1
V gene: TRBV6-1

CDR3 DNA: TGTGCCAGCAGTTACACGGGCGGGAGCCCCTACGAGCAGTACTTC
CDR3 protein: CASSYTGGSPYEQYF
clone size: -
J gene: TRBJ2-7
D gene: TRBD2
V gene: TRBV6-2/TRBV6-3

CDR3 DNA: TGTGCCAGCAGTAGACGTGGGCATGGCTACACCTTC
CDR3 protein: CASSRRGHGYTF
clone size: few
J gene: TRBJ1-2
D gene: -
V gene: TRBV28

CDR3 DNA: TGTGCCAGCGGATCCGGGACAGGGGATGGCTACACCTTC
CDR3 protein: CASGSGTGDGYTF
clone size: -
J gene: TRBJ1-2
D gene: TRBD1
V gene: TRBV12-3/TRBV12-4

CDR3 DNA: TGTGCCAGCAGTTCAGGACGGGTGGGGACCCAGTACTTC
CDR3 protein: CASSSGRVGTQYF
clone size: many
J gene: TRBJ2-5
D gene: -
V gene: TRBV27

CDR3 DNA: TGTGCCAGCCGGAGGTACAGTACCTACGAGCAGTACTTC
CDR3 protein: CASRRYSTYEQYF
clone size: many
J gene: TRBJ2-7
D gene: -
V gene: TRBV28

CDR3 DNA: TGTGCCAGCACCCTCCTTCAGGAGCCCTATGGCTACACCTTC
CDR3 protein: CASTLLQEPYGYTF
clone size: many
J gene: TRBJ1-2
D gene: -
V gene: TRBV6-1